Listed here is a single TCR beta chain. Data came from immunoSEQ multiplex PCR; TCRdb stores just in-frame clones and leaves some out. This sample has around 120,000 clones, with almost 90% found just once. V lost 5 bases, J lost 9 bases, and 0 bases stayed unmatched. This CDR3 is 11 amino acids long. This sample was taken from a study of blood T cell repertoires in COVID-19. The rearrangement links TRBV12-3 or TRBV12-4 to TRBJ2-1, with 8 positions matching TRBD2. This sequence was found in a woman aged 55 to 70 with COVID-19, enrolled during active disease. What was sequenced was peripheral blood. The CDR3 is CASSRGGEQFF. The DNA of the CDR3 is TGTGCCAGCAGTCGGGGGGGTGAGCAGTTCTTC.